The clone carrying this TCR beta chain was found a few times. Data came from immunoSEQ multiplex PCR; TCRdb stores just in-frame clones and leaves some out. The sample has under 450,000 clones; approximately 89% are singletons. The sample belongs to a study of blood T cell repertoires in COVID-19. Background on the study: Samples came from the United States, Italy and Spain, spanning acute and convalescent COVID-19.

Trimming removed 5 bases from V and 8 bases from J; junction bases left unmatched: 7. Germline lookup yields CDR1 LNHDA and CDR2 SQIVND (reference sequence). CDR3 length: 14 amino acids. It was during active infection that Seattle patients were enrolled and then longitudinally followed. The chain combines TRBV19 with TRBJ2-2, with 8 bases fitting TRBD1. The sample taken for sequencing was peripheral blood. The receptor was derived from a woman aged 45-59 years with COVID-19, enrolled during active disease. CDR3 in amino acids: CASSATGGAGELFF. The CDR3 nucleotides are TGTGCCAGTAGTGCTACAGGGGGAGCGGGGGAGCTGTTTTTT.